Listed below are T cell receptor beta chains from one sample, sequenced in a study of T-cell reconstitution after alpha-beta-depleted transplantation in children. TCRdb re-analysed the PCR reads in MiXCR, keeping a single row per CDR3 protein. The top ten hold over 3.5% of the sample, which has about 400,000 distinct CDR3 sequences, 10% to 15% seen once. The sequenced sample was PBMCs, obtained from the stem cell graft. The receptors stem from a human donor who donated a stem cell graft to a child with Fanconi anemia. Each CDR3 is given without its conserved first and last residue. Where a row states a size, it is once, few, many or the class of an expanded clone; other rows omit it.

TRBV5-1	few	ASSSLEAYGYT
TRBV9	many	ASRSDGGTGELF
TRBV12-3/TRBV12-4	few	ASSSPGQGFRGYT
TRBV6-4	few	ASSRSPNGVEAF
TRBV2	once	ASSEVENTIY
TRBV12-3/TRBV12-4	few	ASSFQEGVDQPQH
TRBV15	NA	ATSRRQGETQY
TRBV4-2	many	ASSQETTVNQPQH
TRBV5-1	few	ASRDGSGGSTDTQY
TRBV5-1	NA	ASSFPSAQGEQF
TRBV7-9	NA	ASSFQRLPPEAF
TRBV12-3/TRBV12-4	many	ASSRSGDNIQY
TRBV6-1	many	ASSPDRGTKTQY
TRBV12-3/TRBV12-4	NA	ASRVQQNTEAF
TRBV6-1	many	ASRAGLSSYEQY
TRBV9	NA	ASSVGNDRKAF
TRBV24-1	NA	ATSDAKDEQF